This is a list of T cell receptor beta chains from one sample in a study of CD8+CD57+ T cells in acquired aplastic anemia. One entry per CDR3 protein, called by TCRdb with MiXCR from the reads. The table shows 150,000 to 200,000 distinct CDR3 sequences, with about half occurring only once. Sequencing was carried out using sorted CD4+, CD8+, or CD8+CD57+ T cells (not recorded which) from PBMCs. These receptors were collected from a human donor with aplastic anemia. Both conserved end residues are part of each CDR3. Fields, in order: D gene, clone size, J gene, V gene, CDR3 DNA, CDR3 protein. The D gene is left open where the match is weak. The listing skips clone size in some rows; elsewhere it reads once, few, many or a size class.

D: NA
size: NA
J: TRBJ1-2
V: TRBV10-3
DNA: TGTGCCATCAAAGGTTCCGCGGTAGACAGCTATGGCTACACCTTC
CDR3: CAIKGSAVDSYGYTF

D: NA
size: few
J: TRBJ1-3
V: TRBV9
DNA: TGTGCCAGTAACAGTGGAAACACCATATATTTT
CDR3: CASNSGNTIYF

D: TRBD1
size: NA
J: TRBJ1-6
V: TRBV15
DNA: TGTGCCACCAGCAGAGATATACAGGGGAATTCACCCCTCCACTTT
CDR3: CATSRDIQGNSPLHF

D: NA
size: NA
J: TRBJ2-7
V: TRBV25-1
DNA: TGTGCCAGCAGTGAATTAAGGGACAACTACGAGCAGTACTTC
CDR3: CASSELRDNYEQYF

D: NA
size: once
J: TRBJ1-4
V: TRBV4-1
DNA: TGCGCCAGCAGCTTCACAGTCTCTTCTAATGAAAAACTGTTTTTT
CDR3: CASSFTVSSNEKLFF

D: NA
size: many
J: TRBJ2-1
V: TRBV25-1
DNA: TGTGCCAGCAGTGAATACGGACTTTACAATGAGCAGTTCTTC
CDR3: CASSEYGLYNEQFF

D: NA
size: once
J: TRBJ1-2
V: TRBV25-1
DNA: TGTGCCAGCAGTGATGGCGGGGAGGGTGTCTATGGCTACACCTTC
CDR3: CASSDGGEGVYGYTF

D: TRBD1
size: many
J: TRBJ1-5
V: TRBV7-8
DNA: TGTGCCAGCAGCGAGGACAGGGCACCTCAGCCCCAGCATTTT
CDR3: CASSEDRAPQPQHF

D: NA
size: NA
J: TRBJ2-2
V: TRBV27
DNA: TGTGCCAGCAGTTTGGACAAGGTAGGCGGGGAGCTGTTTTTT
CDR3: CASSLDKVGGELFF

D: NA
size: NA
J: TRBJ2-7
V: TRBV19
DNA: TGTGCCAGTAGTATCACACAGGATAGCTACGAGCAGTACTTC
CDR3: CASSITQDSYEQYF

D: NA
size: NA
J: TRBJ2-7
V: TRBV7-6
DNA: TGTGCCAGCAGCTCAAGAGGCAGGGAAGGCTACGAGCAGTACTTC
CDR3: CASSSRGREGYEQYF

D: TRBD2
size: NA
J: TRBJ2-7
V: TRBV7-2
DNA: TGTGCCAGCAGCGACCGACTAGCGGGACCCTACGAGCAGTACTTC
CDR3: CASSDRLAGPYEQYF

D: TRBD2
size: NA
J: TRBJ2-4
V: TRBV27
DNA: TGTGCCAGCAGTCCGAAGCGGGACCTAGCCAAAAACATTCAGTACTTC
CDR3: CASSPKRDLAKNIQYF

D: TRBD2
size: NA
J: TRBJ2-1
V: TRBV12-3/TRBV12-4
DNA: TGTGCCAGCAGGCCACTAGCGGGGGGGTACAATGAGCAGTTCTTC
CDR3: CASRPLAGGYNEQFF

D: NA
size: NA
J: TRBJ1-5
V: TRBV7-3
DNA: TGTGCCAGCACCCCCCTGAGCGATCAGCCCCAGCATTTT
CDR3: CASTPLSDQPQHF

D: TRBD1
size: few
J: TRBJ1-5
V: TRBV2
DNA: TGTGCCAGCAGGGCTACAGGGGGAAGACAGCCCCAGCATTTT
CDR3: CASRATGGRQPQHF

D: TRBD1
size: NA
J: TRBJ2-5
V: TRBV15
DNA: TGTGCCACCAGCAGAGATGCGACAGGGGGTTGGGAGACCCAGTACTTC
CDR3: CATSRDATGGWETQYF

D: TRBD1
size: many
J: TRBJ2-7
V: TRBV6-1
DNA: TGTGCCAGCAGCACAAACCCGGGACAGGGGGCGCGAGAGCAGTACTTC
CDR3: CASSTNPGQGAREQYF

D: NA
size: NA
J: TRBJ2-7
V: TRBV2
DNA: TGTGCCAGCGCAGGGAAAGAGGGATACGAGCAGTACTTC
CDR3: CASAGKEGYEQYF

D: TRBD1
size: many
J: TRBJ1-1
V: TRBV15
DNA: TGTGCCACCAGCAGAGGACGCGGGACAGTCGTGAACACTGAAGCTTTCTTT
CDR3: CATSRGRGTVVNTEAFF

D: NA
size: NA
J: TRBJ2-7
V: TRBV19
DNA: TGTGCCAGTAGGGTCGCTTCGGGCGTACCCTACGAGCAGTACTTC
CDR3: CASRVASGVPYEQYF

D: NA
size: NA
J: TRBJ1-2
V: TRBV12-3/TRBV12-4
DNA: TGTGCCAGCAGCAAACAGGGTAACTATGGCTACACCTTC
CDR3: CASSKQGNYGYTF

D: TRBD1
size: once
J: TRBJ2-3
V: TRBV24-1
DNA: TGTGCCACCAGTGACTCCGGACAGGGCCGGGCTGATACGCAGTATTTT
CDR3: CATSDSGQGRADTQYF

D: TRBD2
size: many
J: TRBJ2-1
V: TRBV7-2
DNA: TGTGCCAGCAGCTTATCCGGGGGGGCCTTGAATGAGCAGTTCTTC
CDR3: CASSLSGGALNEQFF

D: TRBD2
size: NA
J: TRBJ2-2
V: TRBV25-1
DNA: TGTGCCAGCAGCGGGGGGGCCTACGGCACCGGGGAGCTGTTTTTT
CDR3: CASSGGAYGTGELFF

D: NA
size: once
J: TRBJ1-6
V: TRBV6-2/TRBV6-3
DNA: TGTGCCAGCATTTACTCATCTCCCCTCCACTTT
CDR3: CASIYSSPLHF

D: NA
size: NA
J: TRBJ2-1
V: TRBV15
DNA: TGTGCCACCAGCAGAGAGGGGAGGGGGCGCAATAGAAGGAATGAGCAGTTCTTC
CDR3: CATSREGRGRNRRNEQFF

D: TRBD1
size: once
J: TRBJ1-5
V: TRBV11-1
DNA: TGTGCCAGCAGCTTAGCTGGGACAGGGGGGGGCCTAAGCAATCAGCCCCAGCATTTT
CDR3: CASSLAGTGGGLSNQPQHF

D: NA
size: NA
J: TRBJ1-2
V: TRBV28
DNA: TGTGCCAGCAGTTTATTGGGCATAACTAACTATGGCTACACCTTC
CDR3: CASSLLGITNYGYTF

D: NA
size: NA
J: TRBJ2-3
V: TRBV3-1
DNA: TGTGCCAGCAGCCAAGATAAGGGGGACCTCACAGATACGCAGTATTTT
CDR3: CASSQDKGDLTDTQYF

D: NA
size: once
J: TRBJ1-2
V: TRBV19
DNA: TGTGCCACCGCCCGGGGACAAGCTAACTATGGCTACACCTTC
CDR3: CATARGQANYGYTF

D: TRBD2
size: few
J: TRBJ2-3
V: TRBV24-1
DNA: TGTGCCACCAGGACTAGCGGGAGCACAGATACGCAGTATTTT
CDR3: CATRTSGSTDTQYF

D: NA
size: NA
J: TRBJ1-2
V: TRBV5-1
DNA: TGCGCCAGCAGCTTGGTAAGGGATGCCTATGGCTACACCTTC
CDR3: CASSLVRDAYGYTF

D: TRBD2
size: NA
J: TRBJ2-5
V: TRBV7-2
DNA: TGTGCCAGCACCCCTGGGGGACTAGCGGGACTGGAGACCCAGTACTTC
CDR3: CASTPGGLAGLETQYF

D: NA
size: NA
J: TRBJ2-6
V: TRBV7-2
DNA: TGTGCCAGCAGCTTAGTTGGGGCCAACGTCCTGACTTTC
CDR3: CASSLVGANVLTF

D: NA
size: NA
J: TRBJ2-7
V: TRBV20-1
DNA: TGCAGTGCTCATTTCTCTGGTATTCGGTACGAGCAGTACTTC
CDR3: CSAHFSGIRYEQYF

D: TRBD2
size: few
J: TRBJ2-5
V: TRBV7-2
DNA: TGTGCCAGCAGCCCCCGGACTAGCGGGGGGCAAGGGACCCAGTACTTC
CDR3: CASSPRTSGGQGTQYF

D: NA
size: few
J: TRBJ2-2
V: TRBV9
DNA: TGTGCCAGCAACCACAACACCGGGGAGCTGTTTTTT
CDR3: CASNHNTGELFF

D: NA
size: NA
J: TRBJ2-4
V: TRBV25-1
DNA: TGTGCCAGCAGTTTCGGACAGTTCTTAGCCAAAAACATTCAGTACTTC
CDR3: CASSFGQFLAKNIQYF

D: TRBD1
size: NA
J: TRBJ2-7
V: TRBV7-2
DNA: TGTGCCAGCAGCCTAGGACAGGGGGTGCCCTACGAGCAGTACTTC
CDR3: CASSLGQGVPYEQYF

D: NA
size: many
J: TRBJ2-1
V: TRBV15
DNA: TGTGCCACCTTCCCCTGGGGACAGCAGTTCTTC
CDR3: CATFPWGQQFF

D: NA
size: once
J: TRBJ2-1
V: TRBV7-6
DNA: TGTGCCAGCAGCTTAGTAGCGGACTACGCTTACAATGAGCAGTTCTTC
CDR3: CASSLVADYAYNEQFF

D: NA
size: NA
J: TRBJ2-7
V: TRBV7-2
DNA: TGTGCCAGCAGCCTTCGACCGGGCGAGCAGTACTTC
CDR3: CASSLRPGEQYF

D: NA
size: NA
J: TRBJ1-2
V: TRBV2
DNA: TGTGCCAGCAGTGAAGCGCTTGGAGTTGGTGGCTACACCTTC
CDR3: CASSEALGVGGYTF

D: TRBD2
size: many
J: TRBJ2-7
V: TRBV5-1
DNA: TGCGCCAGCAGCCAAACTCCCGGGGGGTCCTACGAGCAGTACTTC
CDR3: CASSQTPGGSYEQYF

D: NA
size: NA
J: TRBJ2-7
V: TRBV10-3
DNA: TGTGCCAAACAGGGAGGGGACTACGAGCAGTACTTC
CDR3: CAKQGGDYEQYF

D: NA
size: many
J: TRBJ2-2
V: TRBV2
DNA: TGTGCCAGCAATCGGGCAGGGGACACCGGGGAGCTGTTTTTT
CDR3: CASNRAGDTGELFF

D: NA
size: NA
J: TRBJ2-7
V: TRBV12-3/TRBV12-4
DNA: TGTGCCAGCAGTATTGCCGGGCAGTCCTACGAGCAGTACTTC
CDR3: CASSIAGQSYEQYF

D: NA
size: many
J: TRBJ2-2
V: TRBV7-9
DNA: TGTGCCAGCACACCGCCGGCGTCGCTCCCCGGGGAGCTGTTTTTT
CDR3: CASTPPASLPGELFF

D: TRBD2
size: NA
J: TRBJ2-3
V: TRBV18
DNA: TGTGCCAGCTCAAGAACTAGCGGGGGGCGCGCAGATACGCAGTATTTT
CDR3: CASSRTSGGRADTQYF

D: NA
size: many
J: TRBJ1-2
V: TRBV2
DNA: TGTGCCAGCAGTGAAGGGAAACAACAGTATGGCTACACCTTC
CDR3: CASSEGKQQYGYTF

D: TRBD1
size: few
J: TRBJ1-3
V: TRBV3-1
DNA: TGTGCCAGCAGCAGACAGGGAACGGGCTTCAGAAACACCATATATTTT
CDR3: CASSRQGTGFRNTIYF

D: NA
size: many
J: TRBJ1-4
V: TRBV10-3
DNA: TGTGCCATCAGTGAAGAAAAGCCTAATGAAAAACTGTTTTTT
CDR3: CAISEEKPNEKLFF

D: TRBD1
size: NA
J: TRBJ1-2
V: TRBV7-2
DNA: TGTGCCAGCAGCTTAATCAGACAGGGTCGTGGCTACACCTTC
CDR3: CASSLIRQGRGYTF

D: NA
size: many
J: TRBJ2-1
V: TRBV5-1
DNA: TGCGCCAGCAGCGCCAGGACTGGAGACAATGAGCAGTTCTTC
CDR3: CASSARTGDNEQFF